This entry describes one TCR beta chain. V lost 7 bases, J lost 3 bases, and 17 bases lay in between. The length of the CDR3 is 15 residues. Germline V gives CDR1 PRHDT, CDR2 FYEKMQ (reference sequence). The source of the sample is a study of blood T cell repertoires in COVID-19. Study-wide context: Sources were T cells, B-cell-depleted T cells, or PBMCs; the material itself was cDNA or gDNA.

As originally analysed: Reference gene primer amplification yielded estimated nucleated cell counts. This table comes from immunoSEQ multiplex PCR, and its TCRdb copy is limited to in-frame clones, with some not included. The V and J calls and clone size were taken over from that table, and D and trimming were inferred from the DNA. The sample carries 200,000 to 300,000 clones, around 82% recorded once. Input material: peripheral blood. The TCR was taken from a human donor in a cohort sampled during active COVID-19. The chain couples TRBV13 to TRBJ2-3, with D unresolved. The CDR3 DNA reads as TGTGCCAGCACCTTCTCCGGAGTCGGTACAGATACGCAGTATTTT. This translates into CASTFSGVGTDTQYF.